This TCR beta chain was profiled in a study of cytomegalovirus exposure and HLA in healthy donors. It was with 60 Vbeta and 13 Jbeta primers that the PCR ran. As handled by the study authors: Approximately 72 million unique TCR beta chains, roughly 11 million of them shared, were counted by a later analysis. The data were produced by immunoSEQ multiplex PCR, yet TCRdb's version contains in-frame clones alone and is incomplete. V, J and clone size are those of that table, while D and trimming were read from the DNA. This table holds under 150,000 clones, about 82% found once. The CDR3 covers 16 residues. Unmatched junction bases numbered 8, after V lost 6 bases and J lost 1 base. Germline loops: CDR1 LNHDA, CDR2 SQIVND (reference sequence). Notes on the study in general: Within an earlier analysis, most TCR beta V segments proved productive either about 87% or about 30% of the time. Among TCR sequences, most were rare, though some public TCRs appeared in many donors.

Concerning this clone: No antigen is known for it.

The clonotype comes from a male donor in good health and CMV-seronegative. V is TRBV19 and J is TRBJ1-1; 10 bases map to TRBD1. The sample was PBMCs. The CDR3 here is CASSIPGQGQNTEAFF. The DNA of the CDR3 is TGTGCCAGTAGCATCCCGGGACAGGGGCAGAACACTGAAGCTTTCTTT.